This T cell receptor beta chain was profiled in a study of blood T cell repertoires in COVID-19. About the research overall: Samples taken during acute and convalescent COVID-19 were collected in the United States, Italy and Spain. PBMCs, B-cell-depleted T cells, or T cells were the source of the cDNA or gDNA that made up the material.

The CDR3 covers 17 residues. V was pared by 1 base and J by 0 bases, with 13 bases between. Germline lookup yields CDR1 MDHEN and CDR2 SYDVKM. Per the authors' pipeline: Researchers report that nucleated cell counts were estimated from reference gene primer amplification. Sequencing used immunoSEQ multiplex PCR; TCRdb keeps in-frame clones, though not all of them. V, J and clone size are those of that table, while D and trimming were read from the DNA. The repertoire holds approximately 250,000 clones, with 88% as singletons. The V gene is TRBV28, the J gene TRBJ1-3, with a possible D match to TRBD1 (5 bases). The source is a woman aged 40-49 years with acute COVID-19. The sample was PBMCs or T cells enriched from blood (not recorded which). CDR3 region: CASSLSWGSHSGNTIYF. The CDR3 DNA reads TGTGCCAGCAGTTTATCTTGGGGCAGCCACTCTGGAAACACCATATATTTT. The full variable domain, its missing parts supplied by reference TRBV28 and TRBJ1-3, is DVKVTQSSRYLVKRTGEKVFLECVQDMDHENMFWYRQDPGLGLRLIYFSYDVKMKEKGDIPEGYSVSREKKERFSLILESASTNQTSMYLCASSLSWGSHSGNTIYFGEGSWLTVV.